This T cell receptor (beta chain) came from a study of control samples from healthy donors and cancer patients (dated by TCRdb to the early 2020s). The protocol used for the library was the immunoSEQ multiplex PCR assay. Held by TCRdb, this immuneACCESS table contains in-frame sequences only and omits some clones. Under half of the omission traces to an unresolved V gene where checked; the cause of the rest is unknown. In all, the sample holds about 110,000 clones, and approximately 82% of those were seen once. The ten top clones hold around 6.4% of the sample. A remark on this clone: Its antigen specificity is not known. The input lacks base qualities; no much larger clone sits a single base away.

Based on the germline V gene (reference sequence), the CDR1 and CDR2 sequences are LNHDA and SQIVND. The CDR3, cysteine through phenylalanine, is 16 amino acids long. Left in the record is the CDR3 DNA by itself, 48 bases read in frame from the first base. V lost 5 bases and J lost 4 bases; the stretch between them is 20 bases long. The chain was built from TRBV19 and TRBJ2-5; the D segment might be TRBD1 or TRBD2, since each matches 8 bases. The receptor was isolated from a man aged 18 to 29 in good health. The sequenced sample was blood. The DNA is TGTGCCAGTAGTCCCCGGACAGGGCGGGGGGCAGAGACCCAGTACTTC. It specifies CASSPRTGRGAETQYF.